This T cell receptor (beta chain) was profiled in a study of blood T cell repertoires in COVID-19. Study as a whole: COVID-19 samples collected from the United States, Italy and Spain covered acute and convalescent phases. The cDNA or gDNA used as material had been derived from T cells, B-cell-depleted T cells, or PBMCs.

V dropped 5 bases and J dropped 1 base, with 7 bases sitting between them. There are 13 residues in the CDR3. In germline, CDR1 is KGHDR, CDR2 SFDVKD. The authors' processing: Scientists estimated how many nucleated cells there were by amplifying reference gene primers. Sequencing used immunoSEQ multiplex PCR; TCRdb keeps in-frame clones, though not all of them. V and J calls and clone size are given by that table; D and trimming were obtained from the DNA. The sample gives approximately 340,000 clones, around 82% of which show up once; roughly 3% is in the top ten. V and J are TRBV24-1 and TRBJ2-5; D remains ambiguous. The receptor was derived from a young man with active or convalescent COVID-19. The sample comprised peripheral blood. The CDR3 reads CATSVPGQETQYF. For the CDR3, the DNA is TGTGCCACCAGTGTACCGGGCCAAGAGACCCAGTACTTC.